This TCR beta chain derives from a study of PD-1 blockade in classical Hodgkin lymphoma (dated by TCRdb to the early 2020s). For context, the study as a whole: Nivolumab dosing was 3 mg/kg intravenously every 2 weeks, continuing until either disease progression or unacceptable toxicity. To define a peripheral blood immune signature of response to PD-1 blockade in classical Hodgkin lymphoma, the study combined TCR beta sequencing with CyTOF.

Details on this clone: Its antigen is not yet known. No base quality values were provided; no much bigger clone lies one nucleotide off.

V lost 1 base and J lost 4 bases; the stretch between them is 13 bases long. The CDR3 holds 15 amino acids from the cysteine to the phenylalanine. CDR3 DNA is the only sequence kept; it has 45 bases, read in frame from the first base. Looking up the germline V gene yields CDR1 SGHTA and CDR2 FQGTGA. Here is what the overall study found, with its caveats: CD4+ but not CD8+ TCR diversity rose significantly by C4D1 (p=0.0027 vs p=0.16), most apparent in complete responders (p=0.02). Newly diagnosed patients were reported to have lower baseline TCR diversity than healthy donors, and relapsed/refractory patients were reported to have lower baseline TCR diversity still. The study covered only a single clinical trial cohort, and the causes of the repertoire differences, possibly disease activity or prior therapy, were still not defined. Lower diversity was observed in patients in whom nivolumab was started less than 1 year after ASCT, and these patients were excluded from later analyses so that confounding by immune reconstitution would be avoided. Among trial patients, those achieving complete response had baseline diversity similar to that of newly diagnosed patients, while diversity was significantly lower in partial responders and progressors.

Genomic DNA was extracted with the Qiagen DNeasy kit from unsorted PBMCs and from negatively selected CD4+ and CD8+ fractions. TCR beta CDR3 regions were subjected to amplification by immunoSEQ multiplex PCR with primers that anneal to V and J segments. Amplification bias was minimized using a synthetic immune receptor repertoire, and residual bias was removed computationally after sequencing. The paper's processing steps were these. Custom Python scripts were used to quantify repertoire diversity as the Shannon entropy index. Unsorted, CD4+ and CD8+ repertoires were analyzed separately, except for combined analyses in which CD4+ and CD8+ sequences were merged in silico. A clone counted as expanded when the clone's frequency after treatment rose at least 2-fold relative to C1D1, and clones undetected at baseline were given a pseudocount of 0.5. Singleton clones were defined as clones with 0 or 1 copy at C1D1, and non-singleton clones were defined as clones with 2 or more copies. Clones expanded in unsorted samples were annotated as CD4+, CD8+ or unknown by matching protein sequences in sorted samples from the same patient. Wilcoxon tests on paired samples were used to test changes in diversity from C1D1 to C4D1. TCRdb mirrors the immuneACCESS table, restricted to in-frame sequences. Some clones are absent from its copies; in checked studies, under half trace to an unresolved V gene, and the reason for the others is unknown. That table is the source of V, J and clone size, and D and trimming were worked out from the DNA. For this sample there are about 98,000 clones; over 85% appear just once. The top ten clones comprise less than 3% of the sample.

Explained via the paper, the time point label denotes: cycle 1 day 1 (C1D1), immediately before nivolumab initiation. Relapse after autologous stem cell transplantation had occurred in all trial patients, and cohorts A, B and C were distinguished by prior brentuximab vedotin exposure. The trial cohort was composed of 56 patients with relapsed/refractory classical Hodgkin lymphoma, for whom complete response, partial response or progressive disease was recorded as best overall response. Single-agent nivolumab was administered to trial patients in the multi-cohort phase II CheckMate 205 trial. An independent review committee assessed best overall response by applying the 2007 International Working Group response criteria. PBMCs from the trial were collected at three points: immediately before nivolumab initiation (C1D1), and during therapy at cycle 2 day 1 and cycle 4 day 1. Peripheral blood was collected in 8 mL Vacutainer Cell Preparation Tubes, from which PBMCs were isolated by centrifugation and then cryopreserved.

This sequence originates from a human donor with classical Hodgkin lymphoma. The chain uses TRBV7-3 and TRBJ2-5; tentative D gene TRBD2, with 6 bases matching. The sample in question was peripheral blood mononuclear cells (PBMCs), obtained at baseline. The CDR3 loop reads CASSLMEGQRETQYF. The nucleotide sequence reads as follows: TGTGCCAGCAGCTTAATGGAGGGGCAGAGAGAGACCCAGTACTTC.